The next 29 T cell receptor beta chains were all read from a single sample in a study of blood T cell repertoires in COVID-19. Repertoires were generated with immunoSEQ multiplex PCR, while TCRdb's copy carries only in-frame clones and drops some. This table has around 160,000 clones, around 87% appearing once. The material sequenced was peripheral blood. These receptors were obtained from a man older than 75 with acute or convalescent COVID-19.

The count of this clone is one. The chain uses TRBV10-3 and TRBJ1-1, with D perhaps matching TRBD1 (5 bases). CDR1 ENHRY and CDR2 SYGVKD come from the germline V gene. The CDR3 is made up of 14 amino acids. Trimming left V 0 bases short and J 4 bases short, with 9 bases between. The CDR3, as DNA: TGTGCCATCAGTGAGTCCGTCAGGGTCACTGAAGCTTTCTTT. This gives the protein CAISESVRVTEAFF.

The J gene is TRBJ2-1, the V gene TRBV2; TRBD1 is a possible D gene (6 bases). CDR3 length: 14 amino acids. Trimming stripped 5 bases from V and 6 bases from J, with 14 bases between. Germline assignment: CDR1 SNHLY and CDR2 FYNNEI. The CDR3 DNA is TGTGCCAGCAGTAATTCAGGGGCGCCCAATGAGCAGTTCTTC. Its protein product is CASSNSGAPNEQFF.

The chain has TRBV7-2 and TRBJ2-7; TRBD2 is a possible D gene (7 bases). This CDR3 region has 14 residues. From germline, CDR1 is SGHTA and CDR2 FQGNSA. Trimming cost V 3 bases and J 2 bases, with 11 bases left between them. The CDR3 region has the DNA TGTGCCAGCAGCTTGCGGGGGCTACCCTACGAGCAGTACTTC. It is translated as CASSLRGLPYEQYF.

The chain couples TRBV10-3 to TRBJ1-1; D is undetermined. The V gene lost 5 bases and the J gene lost 0 bases, with 4 bases spanning the gap. This CDR3 comprises 12 residues. Germline V gene sequence: CDR1 ENHRY, CDR2 SYGVKD. Here the CDR3 reads CAISSVNTEAFF. The CDR3 DNA reads TGTGCCATCAGTTCAGTGAACACTGAAGCTTTCTTT.

The chain uses TRBV3-1 (or the pseudogene TRBV3-2) and TRBJ1-1; D may be TRBD1 (5 bases). The length of the CDR3 is 15 residues. Deletions cut 2 bases from V and 1 base from J, with 11 bases between. Germline lookup yields CDR1 LGHDT and CDR2 YNNKEL (reference sequence). The CDR3 here is CASSQQGWGNTEAFF. The CDR3 region has the DNA TGTGCCAGCAGCCAACAGGGTTGGGGGAACACTGAAGCTTTCTTT.

V and J are TRBV9 and TRBJ2-3; the D gene is possibly TRBD2 (5 bases). The CDR3 runs to 14 residues. Germline CDR1 reads SGDLS; CDR2 reads YYNGEE. The ends were cut back, 0 bases at V and 3 bases at J, with 8 bases in the middle. The CDR3 spells CASSVGPGTDTQYF. For the CDR3, the DNA is TGTGCCAGCAGCGTAGGGCCGGGGACAGATACGCAGTATTTT.

V is TRBV21-1 and J is TRBJ2-1; TRBD2 is the table's D call and was not checked against the DNA. TRBV21-1 is a pseudogene segment. The CDR3 consists of 12 residues. CDR3 bases: TGTGCCAGCAGCAAGCCGGGGGTTGAGCAGTTCTTC. Residues: CASSKPGVEQFF.

This rearrangement joins TRBV27 to TRBJ1-4, with a tentative D call TRBD1 (6 bases). Trimming shortened V by 6 bases and J by 4 bases, and 18 bases separated the two germline ends. This CDR3 contains 16 residues. Germline V gene sequence: CDR1 MNHEY, CDR2 SMNVEV (reference sequence). The CDR3 DNA follows: TGTGCCAGCAGCCTTATCCCCTCAGGGGTTAATGAAAAACTGTTTTTT. It codes for CASSLIPSGVNEKLFF. The full variable domain, its missing parts supplied by reference TRBV27 and TRBJ1-4, is EAQVTQNPRYLITVTGKKLTVTCSQNMNHEYMSWYRQDPGLGLRQIYYSMNVEVTDKGDVPEGYKVSRKEKRNFPLILESPSPNQTSLYFCASSLIPSGVNEKLFFGSGTQLSVL.

The table lists this clone with a count of one. The chain employs TRBV24-1 and TRBJ2-2; 12 nucleotides agree with TRBD1. The germline V gene encodes CDR1 KGHDR and CDR2 SFDVKD. This CDR3 spans 16 amino acids. Trimming removed 7 bases from V and 8 bases from J; junction bases left unmatched: 10. Here the CDR3 reads CATSTPGQGAVGELFF. CDR3 DNA: TGTGCCACCAGCACGCCGGGACAGGGGGCGGTTGGGGAGCTGTTTTTT.

This chain joins TRBV5-1 and TRBJ1-2, with 7 bases identical to TRBD1. This CDR3 is built from 14 residues. Germline CDR1 and CDR2: SGHRS and YFSETQ. V gave up 4 bases and J gave up 5 bases; unmatched junction bases: 8. In DNA, the CDR3 is TGCGCCAGCAGCCCCCGGGACAGCCGTTATGGCTACACCTTC. Translation: CASSPRDSRYGYTF.

The V call is TRBV5-1, the J call TRBJ2-2; a possible D gene is TRBD1 (6 bases). Germline V CDR1 and CDR2: SGHRS, YFSETQ. The CDR3 is 16 residues long. V was pared by 2 bases and J by 0 bases, with 11 bases between. The CDR3 nucleotides read TGCGCCAGCAGCTTAACAGGGAACGCGAACACCGGGGAGCTGTTTTTT. Amino acid sequence: CASSLTGNANTGELFF.

The chain employs TRBV12-3 or TRBV12-4 and TRBJ2-1; 7 bases line up with TRBD1. V shed 3 bases and J 7 bases; nucleotides not matched to a gene: 3. There are 13 residues in the CDR3. The CDR3 sequence is CASSFGTVNEQFF. CDR3 in DNA: TGTGCCAGCAGTTTTGGGACAGTTAATGAGCAGTTCTTC.

This sequence joins TRBV20-1 and TRBJ1-1; no clear D gene. V dropped 2 bases and J dropped 6 bases, with 4 bases sitting between them. Germline CDR1 is DFQATT and CDR2 is SNEGSKA (reference sequence). The CDR3 has 10 amino acids. The CDR3 region has the DNA TGCAGTGCTAGACCTTCTGAAGCTTTCTTT. This codes for CSARPSEAFF.

The chain carries TRBV30 and TRBJ1-1; D unresolved. This CDR3 has 11 residues. Trimming removed 4 bases at V and 4 bases at J, with 7 bases between. Germline CDR1 reads GTSNPN; CDR2 reads SVGIG (reference sequence). DNA of the CDR3: TGTGCCTGGACAGGTCGCACTGAAGCTTTCTTT. Amino acids: CAWTGRTEAFF. The entire variable domain, with the rest obtained from reference TRBV30 and TRBJ1-1, is as follows: SQTIHQWPATLVQPVGSPLSLECTVEGTSNPNLYWYRQAAGRGLQLLFYSVGIGQISSEVPQNLSASRPQDRQFILSSKKLLLSDSGFYLCAWTGRTEAFFGQGTRLTVV.

This clone showed up many times. V is TRBV5-1 and J is TRBJ1-4; D not resolved. Germline CDR1 SGHRS, CDR2 YFSETQ. V lost 0 bases and J lost 0, with 9 bases in between. CDR3 length: 16 residues. CDR3 in amino acids: CASSLVSGATNEKLFF. The CDR3 DNA sequence: TGCGCCAGCAGCTTGGTTTCGGGTGCAACTAATGAAAAACTGTTTTTT. The full variable domain, completed using reference TRBV5-1 and TRBJ1-4, is KAGVTQTPRYLIKTRGQQVTLSCSPISGHRSVSWYQQTPGQGLQFLFEYFSETQRNKGNFPGRFSGRQFSNSRSEMNVSTLELGDSALYLCASSLVSGATNEKLFFGSGTQLSVL.

The sample holds one count of this clone. The CDR3 region is CASRASMGQGYNQPQHF. The CDR3 coding sequence is TGTGCCAGCAGGGCATCCATGGGACAGGGGTACAATCAGCCCCAGCATTTT. The rearrangement joins TRBV28 to TRBJ1-5, with 10 bases fitting TRBD1. Germline CDR1 reads MDHEN; CDR2 reads SYDVKM. The CDR3 covers 17 residues. The trim removed 6 bases at V and 3 bases at J, leaving 11 bases unmatched.

The rearrangement links TRBV19 to TRBJ1-5, with D uncertain. In germline, CDR1 is LNHDA, CDR2 SQIVND (reference sequence). Trimming stripped 5 bases from V and 1 base from J, with 15 bases between. The CDR3 has 16 amino acids. Here the CDR3 reads CASSSRLKKSNQPQHF. The CDR3 DNA follows: TGTGCCAGTAGTTCTCGACTAAAGAAGAGCAATCAGCCCCAGCATTTT.

This clone was recorded only once. The gene calls are TRBV7-9 and TRBJ2-1, with 9 bases matching TRBD2. Germline CDR1 reads SEHNR; CDR2 reads FQNEAQ (reference sequence). V was pared by 4 bases and J by 0 bases, with 13 bases of the junction left unmatched. The CDR3 spans 19 residues. The CDR3 protein is CASSSPTGREGFSYNEQFF. CDR3 nucleotides: TGTGCCAGCAGCTCACCCACGGGGCGGGAGGGTTTCTCCTACAATGAGCAGTTCTTC.

The chain recombines TRBV5-1 with TRBJ2-3; TRBD2 agrees at 10 bases. Germline trimming cut 4 bases from V and 0 bases from J; bases unmatched to any gene: 5. CDR1 is SGHRS, CDR2 YFSETQ, per germline. The CDR3 is 16 residues long. Here the CDR3 DNA reads TGCGCCAGCAGCCGCGGACTAGCGGCTAGCACAGATACGCAGTATTTT. This encodes CASSRGLAASTDTQYF.

The genes are TRBV3-1 (or the pseudogene TRBV3-2) and TRBJ1-2; 10 bases are a match to TRBD1. The germline V gene encodes CDR1 LGHDT and CDR2 YNNKEL (reference sequence). The J segment lost 4 bases and the V segment lost 4 bases, leaving 9 bases of the junction unmatched. The CDR3 length is 16 residues. The CDR3 DNA follows: TGTGCCAGCAGCCCCCCGGGACAGGGGACCGGCTATGGCTACACCTTC. Protein product: CASSPPGQGTGYGYTF.

The chain employs TRBV11-2 and TRBJ2-5, with a tentative D call TRBD1 (5 bases). This CDR3 contains 14 residues. Germline CDR1 is SGHAT and CDR2 is FQNNGV. V dropped 5 bases and J dropped 2 bases, with 12 bases sitting between them. CDR3 sequence (DNA): TGTGCCAGCAGCAGGGGAACACTTCAAGAGACCCAGTACTTC. It is translated as CASSRGTLQETQYF.

Concerning this clone itself: Other DNA sequences in this specimen translate into the identical CDR3. This sequence joins TRBV5-1 and TRBJ1-1; TRBD1 matches 8 bases. Losses at the gene ends were 1 base for V and 4 bases for J; bases not matched to a gene: 0. Germline V lookup: CDR1 SGHRS, CDR2 YFSETQ. The length of the CDR3 is 13 residues. CDR3 nucleotide sequence: TGCGCCAGCAGCTTGACAGGGGGCACTGAAGCTTTCTTT. This encodes CASSLTGGTEAFF.

The J gene is TRBJ2-2, the V gene TRBV7-2, with D unresolved. The germline gives CDR1 SGHTA, CDR2 FQGNSA. The CDR3 loop spans 13 amino acids. V lost 2 bases to trimming and J lost 4 bases, with 5 bases between them. In nucleotides, the CDR3 is TGTGCCAGCAGCTTAATCATCACCGGGGAGCTGTTTTTT. Translating gives CASSLIITGELFF.

This clone has just a few counts. This CDR3 is also generated by other DNA sequences in the sample. V and J are TRBV28 and TRBJ2-7, with a possible D match to TRBD1 (5 bases). There are 12 residues in the CDR3. The V end lost 8 bases, the J end lost 6 bases, and 14 bases lay between the germline ends. Per the germline V gene, CDR1 is MDHEN and CDR2 is SYDVKM. The CDR3 loop is CASSAQAPEQYF. CDR3 coding DNA: TGTGCCAGCTCCGCACAGGCACCCGAGCAGTACTTC.

The chain's CDR3 is CASSHRQGAITEAFF. The CDR3 DNA follows: TGTGCCAGCAGCCACAGACAGGGAGCGATCACTGAAGCTTTCTTT. The chain uses TRBV3-1 (or the pseudogene TRBV3-2) and TRBJ1-1; 7 nucleotides match TRBD1. The CDR3 contains 15 residues. V gave up 3 bases and J gave up 4 bases; unmatched junction bases: 8. Germline CDR1 LGHDT, CDR2 YNNKEL (reference sequence).

V gene TRBV5-4 combines with J gene TRBJ2-2; D is possibly TRBD2 (5 bases). Trimming removed 0 bases from V and 4 bases from J, with 10 bases in between. The CDR3 sequence is 15 residues long. The germline V gene has CDR1 SGHNT and CDR2 YYREEE (reference sequence). The CDR3, as DNA: TGTGCCAGCAGCTTGGGGGCGGGTCTCACCGGGGAGCTGTTTTTT. It specifies CASSLGAGLTGELFF. Complete variable domain (other parts from reference TRBV5-4 and TRBJ2-2): ETGVTQSPTHLIKTRGQQVTLRCSSQSGHNTVSWYQQALGQGPQFIFQYYREEENGRGNFPPRFSGLQFPNYSSELNVNALELDDSALYLCASSLGAGLTGELFFGEGSRLTVL.

The DNA for the CDR3 is TGTGCCAGCGGGACTCCAAATGAGCAGTTCTTC. Translated, it gives CASGTPNEQFF. The J gene is TRBJ2-1, the V gene TRBV6-5; TRBD2 might be the D (6 bases). The V gene's germline CDR1 is MNHEY and CDR2 SVGAGI. Trimming left V 8 bases short and J 7 bases short, with 9 bases between. This CDR3 is 11 amino acids long.

The gene calls are TRBV2 and TRBJ2-7; no reliable D call. This CDR3 has 12 amino acids. Trimming cost V 7 bases and J 4 bases, with 11 bases left between them. Germline CDR1 is SNHLY and CDR2 is FYNNEI. The CDR3 nucleotides read TGTGCCAGCACCACACCAGGATACGAGCAGTACTTC. Residues: CASTTPGYEQYF.

The chain joins TRBV6-5 to TRBJ1-2, with 8 bases matching TRBD1. CDR3 size: 13 residues. The germline gives CDR1 MNHEY, CDR2 SVGAGI. V gave up 8 bases and J gave up 7 bases; unmatched junction bases: 9. The CDR3 DNA follows: TGTGCCAGCGGGGACAGGCCGACGGGTGGCTACACCTTC. The encoded protein is CASGDRPTGGYTF.